The clone carrying this T cell receptor beta chain was seen repeatedly, ten times or more. The sample belongs to a study of molecular identifiers for immune sequencing clone quantification. As for the study in general: Replicate RNA came from 20,000 or 100,000 naive CD8 cells and was split five ways, and four parts were sequenced.

TCRdb analysed the PCR reads with MiXCR anew, one entry per CDR3 protein. The table records just under 65,000 distinct CDR3 sequences, over 15% of them present only once. The receptor's source is a human donor in good health. Some libraries in this study had Jurkat cell RNA spiked in. Material: naive CD8+ T cells from blood, with Jurkat cell RNA spiked in. The sample's subset: FACS-sorted CD8+CD4-CCR7+CD45RA+ naive T cells.

The CDR3: CASSSIYEQYF. For the CDR3, the DNA is TGTGCCAGCAGCTCGATCTACGAGCAGTACTTC. The chain combines TRBV11-2 with TRBJ2-7; no definite D call. Trimming shortened V by 4 bases and J by 3 bases, and 4 bases separated the two germline ends. CDR3 length: 11 amino acids. In germline, CDR1 is SGHAT, CDR2 FQNNGV.